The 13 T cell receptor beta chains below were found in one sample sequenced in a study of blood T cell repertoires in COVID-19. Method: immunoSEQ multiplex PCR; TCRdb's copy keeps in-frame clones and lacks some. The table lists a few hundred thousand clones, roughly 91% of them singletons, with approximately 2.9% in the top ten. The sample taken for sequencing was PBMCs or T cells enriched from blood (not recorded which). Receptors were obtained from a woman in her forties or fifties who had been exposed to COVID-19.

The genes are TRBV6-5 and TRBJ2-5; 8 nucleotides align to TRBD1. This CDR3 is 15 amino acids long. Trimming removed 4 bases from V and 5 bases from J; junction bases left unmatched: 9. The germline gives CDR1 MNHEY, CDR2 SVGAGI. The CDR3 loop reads CASSSRTGRRETQYF. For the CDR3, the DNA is TGTGCCAGCAGTTCGCGGACAGGGAGGAGGGAGACCCAGTACTTC.

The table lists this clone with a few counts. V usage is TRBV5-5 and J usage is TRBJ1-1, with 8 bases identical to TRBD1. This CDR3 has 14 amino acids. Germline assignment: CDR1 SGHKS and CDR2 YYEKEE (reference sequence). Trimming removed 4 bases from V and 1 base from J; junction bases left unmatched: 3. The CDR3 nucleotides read TGTGCCAGCAGCCCGGGACAGGAGAACACTGAAGCTTTCTTT. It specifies CASSPGQENTEAFF.

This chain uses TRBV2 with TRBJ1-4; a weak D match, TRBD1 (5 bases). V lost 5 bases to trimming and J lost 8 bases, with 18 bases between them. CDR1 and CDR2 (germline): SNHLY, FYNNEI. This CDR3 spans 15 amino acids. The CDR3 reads CASSPRGKTGEKLFF. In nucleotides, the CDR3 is TGTGCCAGCAGTCCCCGGGGGAAAACTGGCGAAAAACTGTTTTTT.

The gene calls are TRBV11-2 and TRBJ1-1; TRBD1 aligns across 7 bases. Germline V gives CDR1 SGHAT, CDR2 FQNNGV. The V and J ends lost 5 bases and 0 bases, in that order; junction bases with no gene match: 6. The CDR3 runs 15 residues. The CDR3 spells CASSLDRVMNTEAFF. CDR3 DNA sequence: TGTGCCAGCAGCCTTGACAGGGTCATGAACACTGAAGCTTTCTTT.

The CDR3 reads CASSFAGRGSYTEAFF. DNA of the CDR3: TGTGCCAGCAGCTTTGCGGGACGGGGAAGCTACACTGAAGCTTTCTTT. The V and J genes are TRBV7-8 and TRBJ1-1, with D perhaps TRBD1 (5 bases). Germline assignment: CDR1 SGHVS and CDR2 FQNEAQ. Trimming removed 3 bases from V and 3 bases from J, with 17 bases in between. The CDR3 spans 16 residues. Filled out from reference TRBV7-8 and TRBJ1-1, the complete variable domain reads GAGVSQSPRYKVAKRGQDVALRCDPISGHVSLFWYQQALGQGPEFLTYFQNEAQLDKSGLPSDRFFAERPEGSVSTLKIQRTQQEDSAVYLCASSFAGRGSYTEAFFGQGTRLTVV.

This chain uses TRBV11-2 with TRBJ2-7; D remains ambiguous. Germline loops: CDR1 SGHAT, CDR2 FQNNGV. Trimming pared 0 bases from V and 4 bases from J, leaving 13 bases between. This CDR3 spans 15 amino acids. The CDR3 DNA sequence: TGTGCCAGCAGCTTAGAAGTGGGTATGACTTACGAGCAGTACTTC. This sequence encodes CASSLEVGMTYEQYF.

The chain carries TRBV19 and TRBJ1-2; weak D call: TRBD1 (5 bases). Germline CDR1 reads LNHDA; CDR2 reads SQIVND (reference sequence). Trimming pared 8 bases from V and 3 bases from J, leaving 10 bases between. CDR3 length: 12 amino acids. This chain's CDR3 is CASSVGDYGYTF. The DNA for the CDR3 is TGTGCCAGTTCCGTAGGGGACTATGGCTACACCTTC.

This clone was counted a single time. The CDR3 coding sequence is TGTGCCAGCAGCTCCCGGACAGGGGGCCCCACCGGGGAGCTGTTTTTT. Its translation is CASSSRTGGPTGELFF. J is TRBJ2-2 and V is TRBV7-8; 11 positions agree with TRBD1. Germline lookup yields CDR1 SGHVS and CDR2 FQNEAQ. V was clipped by 4 bases and J by 4 bases; unmatched bases: 5. CDR3 size: 16 residues. Together with reference TRBV7-8 and TRBJ2-2, the CDR3 gives the full variable domain: GAGVSQSPRYKVAKRGQDVALRCDPISGHVSLFWYQQALGQGPEFLTYFQNEAQLDKSGLPSDRFFAERPEGSVSTLKIQRTQQEDSAVYLCASSSRTGGPTGELFFGEGSRLTVL.

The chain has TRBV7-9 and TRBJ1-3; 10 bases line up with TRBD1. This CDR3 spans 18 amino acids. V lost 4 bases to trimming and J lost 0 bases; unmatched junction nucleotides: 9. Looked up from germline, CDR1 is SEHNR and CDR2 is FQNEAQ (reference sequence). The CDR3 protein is CASSSRGTGALSGNTIYF. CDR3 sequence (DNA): TGTGCCAGCAGCTCTAGGGGGACAGGGGCCCTCTCTGGAAACACCATATATTTT.

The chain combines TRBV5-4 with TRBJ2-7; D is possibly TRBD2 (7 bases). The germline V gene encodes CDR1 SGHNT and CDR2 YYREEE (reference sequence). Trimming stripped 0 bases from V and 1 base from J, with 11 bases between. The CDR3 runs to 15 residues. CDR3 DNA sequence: TGTGCCAGCAGCTTGGGCGGGGGCCCGTCCTACGAGCAGTACTTC. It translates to CASSLGGGPSYEQYF.

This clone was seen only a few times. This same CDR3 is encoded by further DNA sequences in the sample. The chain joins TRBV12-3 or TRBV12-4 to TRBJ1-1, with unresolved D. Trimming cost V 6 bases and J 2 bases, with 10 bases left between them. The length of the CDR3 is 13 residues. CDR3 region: CASSLQVNTEAFF. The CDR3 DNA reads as TGTGCCAGCAGCCTCCAGGTTAACACTGAAGCTTTCTTT.

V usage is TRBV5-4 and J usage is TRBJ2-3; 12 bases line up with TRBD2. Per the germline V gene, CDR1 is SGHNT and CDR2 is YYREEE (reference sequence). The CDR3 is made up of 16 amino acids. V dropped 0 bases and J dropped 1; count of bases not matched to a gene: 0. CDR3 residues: CASSLGLAGGTDTQYF. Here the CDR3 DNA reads TGTGCCAGCAGCTTGGGACTAGCGGGGGGCACAGATACGCAGTATTTT.

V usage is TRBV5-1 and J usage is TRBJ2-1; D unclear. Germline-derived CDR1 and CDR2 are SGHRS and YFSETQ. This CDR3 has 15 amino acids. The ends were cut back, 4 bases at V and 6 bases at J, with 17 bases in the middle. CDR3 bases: TGCGCCAGCAGCCCCTATTGGGTGGAGAGCAATGAGCAGTTCTTC. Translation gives CASSPYWVESNEQFF.